This T cell receptor beta chain appears in the sequencing data of a study of graft-versus-host responses after intestinal transplantation. Study-level information: Transplants were multivisceral, liver-intestinal, or isolated intestinal. Induction using anti-thymocyte globulin, followed by tacrolimus and steroids for roughly 3 years, was given to all recipients.

About this clone: Its matching antigen is unknown.

Study-level results: The presence of high graft-versus-host to host-versus-graft clonal ratios in allografts characterized patients with graft-donor T cell macrochimerism. Some GvH clones were seen earlier in gut or blood, suggesting intestinal origin.

V shed 0 bases, J shed 6 bases, and the junction held 0 bases outside the gene matches. CDR1 is SGHNT, CDR2 YYREEE, per germline (reference sequence). The CDR3 is 14 amino acids. Profiled with immunoSEQ multiplex PCR; TCRdb holds only in-frame clones, not every one. The sample lists fewer than 120,000 clones, 90% to 95% occurring once. The receptor was derived from a human donor who received an intestinal transplant. The input for sequencing was unstimulated CD8+ T cells sorted from spleen or lymph node cells, taken before intestinal transplant. This chain links TRBV5-4 with TRBJ2-7; 13 bases are a match to TRBD2. The CDR3 bases are TGTGCCAGCAGCTTGGGACTAGCGGGAGGCGAGCAGTACTTC. It specifies CASSLGLAGGEQYF. The whole variable domain, filled in from reference TRBV5-4 and TRBJ2-7, reads ETGVTQSPTHLIKTRGQQVTLRCSSQSGHNTVSWYQQALGQGPQFIFQYYREEENGRGNFPPRFSGLQFPNYSSELNVNALELDDSALYLCASSLGLAGGEQYFGPGTRLTVT.